There are many counts of the clone carrying this T cell receptor beta chain. Amplified material comprised TCR beta CDR3 regions derived from RNA transcripts. RT-PCR with HTBI primers came first, then second-round multiplex PCR. From the multiplex PCR reads, TCRdb called clonotypes with MiXCR, one entry per CDR3 protein. Here the sample spans 150,000 to 200,000 distinct CDR3 sequences, about two fifths being singletons. V shed 1 base and J shed 5 bases, with 20 bases lying between them. The CDR3 is 17 amino acids. Germline loops: CDR1 MNHEY, CDR2 SVGAGI. This sample stems from a study of Graves' ophthalmopathy and Graves' hyperthyroidism. Orbital computed tomography and thyroid ultrasound, along with TRAb, serum thyroxine and clinical symptoms, underpinned diagnosis.

V and J are TRBV6-5 and TRBJ2-5; the D call may be TRBD1 or TRBD2 (5 bases each). Sequenced material: peripheral blood. This receptor was identified in a man younger than 45 with Graves' ophthalmopathy. CDR3 loop: CASSYYQTVLREETQYF. In DNA form, the CDR3 reads TGTGCCAGCAGTTACTACCAGACAGTTTTAAGGGAGGAGACCCAGTACTTC.